Listed below are T cell receptor beta chains from one sample, sequenced in a study of T cells in Graves' hyperthyroidism and ophthalmopathy. One entry per CDR3 protein results from TCRdb running MiXCR on the multiplex PCR reads. The table includes around 620,000 distinct CDR3 sequences, about 17% detected once. Material for sequencing was blood. The receptors were sampled from a woman in her thirties with Graves' hyperthyroidism. Each CDR3 is given with its conserved first and last residue. D genes are given only for firm matches. Not every row has a clone size; where given, it reads once, few, many or a size class.

clone_size: few
v_call: TRBV5-1
d_call: TRBD2
j_call: TRBJ2-1
cdr3_nt: TGCGCCAGCAGCGAGACTAGCGGGAGCCAAGGGAATGAGCAGTTCTTC
cdr3_aa: CASSETSGSQGNEQFF

clone_size: many
v_call: TRBV12-3/TRBV12-4
d_call: -
j_call: TRBJ2-3
cdr3_nt: TGTGCCAGCAGTGACTATCGGACAGACACAGATACGCAGTATTTT
cdr3_aa: CASSDYRTDTDTQYF

clone_size: many
v_call: TRBV28
d_call: TRBD1
j_call: TRBJ2-3
cdr3_nt: TGTGCCAGCGAAACTCCGGGACAGGGCTCAGATACGCAGTATTTT
cdr3_aa: CASETPGQGSDTQYF

clone_size: -
v_call: TRBV7-9
d_call: TRBD1
j_call: TRBJ1-4
cdr3_nt: TGTGCCAGCAGCACCGGGACAGGGGTTGAAAAACTGTTTTTT
cdr3_aa: CASSTGTGVEKLFF

clone_size: many
v_call: TRBV12-5
d_call: -
j_call: TRBJ2-2
cdr3_nt: TGTGCTAGTGGTTTGTCGACGGACCGGACCGGGGAGCTGTTTTTT
cdr3_aa: CASGLSTDRTGELFF

clone_size: many
v_call: TRBV7-2
d_call: -
j_call: TRBJ2-3
cdr3_nt: TGTGCCAGCAGCATGCTCACAGATACGCAGTATTTT
cdr3_aa: CASSMLTDTQYF

clone_size: many
v_call: TRBV28
d_call: -
j_call: TRBJ2-5
cdr3_nt: TGTGCCAGCAGTTCACCTACGAGGACGGAGACCCAGTACTTC
cdr3_aa: CASSSPTRTETQYF

clone_size: few
v_call: TRBV7-3
d_call: TRBD2
j_call: TRBJ2-7
cdr3_nt: TGTGCCAGCAGCCCATTGGCGGGAGCGGGCGAGCAGTACTTC
cdr3_aa: CASSPLAGAGEQYF

clone_size: few
v_call: TRBV11-2
d_call: TRBD1
j_call: TRBJ2-3
cdr3_nt: TGTGCCAGCAGCCATGGGACAGGGTACAGGAGGGAAGATACGCAGTATTTT
cdr3_aa: CASSHGTGYRREDTQYF

clone_size: many
v_call: TRBV2
d_call: -
j_call: TRBJ1-4
cdr3_nt: TGTGCCAGCAGCGGACAAATCAAGAATGAAAAACTGTTTTTT
cdr3_aa: CASSGQIKNEKLFF